Following are 29 T cell receptor beta chains from one sample sequenced in a study of OX40 agonist ivuxolimab in advanced cancers. Assay: immunoSEQ multiplex PCR; the TCRdb copy retains only in-frame clones and omits some. The sample holds about 85,000 clones, approximately 86% seen once. The source was CD4+ or CD8+ T cells sorted from blood, collected in a trial of the OX40 agonist ivuxolimab. These receptors were collected from an adult with an advanced solid tumor such as melanoma, head and neck, liver or kidney cancer.

The J gene is TRBJ1-5, the V gene TRBV11-2, with a possible D match to TRBD1 (5 bases). CDR1 SGHAT and CDR2 FQNNGV come from the germline V gene. The CDR3 consists of 13 residues. Trimming took 2 bases from V and 7 from J, leaving 9 bases between them. The CDR3 reads CASSLQGEQPQHF. CDR3 sequence (DNA): TGTGCCAGCAGCTTACAGGGAGAACAGCCCCAGCATTTT.

This sequence joins TRBV4-1 and TRBJ2-7; D is possibly TRBD2 (5 bases). Germline-derived CDR1 and CDR2 are MGHRA and YSYEKL. The CDR3 is made up of 16 amino acids. The V and J ends lost 4 bases and 0 bases respectively, with 16 bases between them. DNA for the CDR3: TGCGCCAGCAGCCCCTCCTGGACGGGGAGCTCCTACGAGCAGTACTTC. It codes for CASSPSWTGSSYEQYF.

The chain is built from TRBV18 and TRBJ2-3; D assignment may be TRBD1 or TRBD2 (5 bases each). This CDR3 is built from 14 residues. V shed 3 bases and J shed 2 bases, with 9 bases lying between them. CDR1 is KGHSH, CDR2 LQKENI, per germline. The CDR3 loop is CASSPGVNTDTQYF. The CDR3 DNA reads as TGTGCCAGCTCACCGGGGGTGAACACAGATACGCAGTATTTT. The full variable domain, its missing parts supplied by reference TRBV18 and TRBJ2-3, is NAGVMQNPRHLVRRRGQEARLRCSPMKGHSHVYWYRQLPEEGLKFMVYLQKENIIDESGMPKERFSAEFPKEGPSILRIQQVVRGDSAAYFCASSPGVNTDTQYFGPGTRLTVL.

The rearrangement links TRBV2 to TRBJ1-6; tentatively, D is TRBD1 (5 bases). The CDR3 spans 12 residues. Germline CDR1 is SNHLY and CDR2 is FYNNEI. V lost 11 bases and J lost 5, with 10 bases in between. CDR3 in amino acids: CALGRNNSPLHF. The DNA of the CDR3 is TGTGCCTTGGGACGGAATAATTCACCCCTCCACTTT.

The rearrangement uses TRBV28 and TRBJ2-1; perhaps TRBD2 as D (6 bases). The CDR3 sequence is 13 residues long. Trimming pared 6 bases from V and 7 bases from J, leaving 13 bases between. The germline V gene encodes CDR1 MDHEN and CDR2 SYDVKM. Here the CDR3 reads CASRRDWLNEQFF. CDR3 DNA sequence: TGTGCCAGCAGGAGGGACTGGCTGAATGAGCAGTTCTTC. Filled out from reference TRBV28 and TRBJ2-1, the complete variable domain reads DVKVTQSSRYLVKRTGEKVFLECVQDMDHENMFWYRQDPGLGLRLIYFSYDVKMKEKGDIPEGYSVSREKKERFSLILESASTNQTSMYLCASRRDWLNEQFFGPGTRLTVL.

The chain combines TRBV15 with TRBJ2-3; unclear D gene. The CDR3 runs 12 residues. CDR1 is LNHNV, CDR2 YYDKDF, per germline (reference sequence). Trimming pared 3 bases from V and 1 base from J, leaving 2 bases between. The CDR3 is CATSRGTDTQYF. CDR3 DNA: TGTGCCACCAGCAGGGGCACAGATACGCAGTATTTT.

This rearrangement joins TRBV7-2 to TRBJ2-2; 7 bases map to TRBD1. The CDR3 sequence is 15 residues long. Germline CDR1 reads SGHTA; CDR2 reads FQGNSA. J gave up 3 bases and V 5 bases, and 6 bases lay outside the gene matches. CDR3: CASSLQGSDTGELFF. The CDR3 DNA sequence: TGTGCCAGCAGCCTACAGGGGTCAGACACCGGGGAGCTGTTTTTT.

The chain links TRBV19 to TRBJ1-2; D is uncertain. The ends were cut back, 0 bases at V and 4 bases at J, with 9 bases in the middle. The CDR3 runs 14 residues. Germline V lookup: CDR1 LNHDA, CDR2 SQIVND (reference sequence). The DNA of the CDR3 is TGTGCCAGTAGTATAGATAGACAAACCTATGGCTACACCTTC. Translation gives CASSIDRQTYGYTF.

The gene calls are TRBV4-3 and TRBJ1-5; a weak D match, TRBD1 (5 bases). V lost 0 bases to trimming and J lost 4 bases, with 10 bases between them. Germline lookup yields CDR1 LGHNA and CDR2 YSLEER. This CDR3 spans 15 amino acids. This CDR3 is CASSQDGGDNQPQHF. CDR3 nucleotides: TGCGCCAGCAGCCAAGATGGGGGTGATAATCAGCCCCAGCATTTT.

V usage is TRBV7-9 and J usage is TRBJ2-1; 10 bases align to TRBD2. Germline lookup yields CDR1 SEHNR and CDR2 FQNEAQ (reference sequence). Losses at the gene ends were 2 bases for V and 9 bases for J; bases not matched to a gene: 10. This CDR3 is built from 16 residues. CDR3 sequence (DNA): TGTGCCAGCAGCTTATCTAGCGGGGGCCTAGGGAGTGAGCAGTTCTTC. This gives the protein CASSLSSGGLGSEQFF.

CDR3 sequence (DNA): TGCAGCGTAGAAAAGGCTGGGACTGAAGCTTTCTTT. Protein sequence: CSVEKAGTEAFF. The V call is TRBV29-1, the J call TRBJ1-1; D uncertain. Germline CDR1 and CDR2: SQVTM and ANQGSEA. The CDR3 runs 12 residues. Trimming left V 6 bases short and J 5 bases short, with 13 bases between.

This clone was seen only a few times. The chain links TRBV18 to TRBJ1-1, with D possibly TRBD1 on 5 matching bases. The V end lost 0 bases, the J end lost 6 bases, and 11 bases lay between the germline ends. The CDR3 has 14 amino acids. Germline V gives CDR1 KGHSH, CDR2 LQKENI. CDR3 bases: TGTGCCAGCTCACCACCGTGGGACCGCTCTGAAGCTTTCTTT. This translates into CASSPPWDRSEAFF.

This clone appeared a few times. The rearrangement uses TRBV5-1 and TRBJ2-1; 12 bases align to TRBD2. Trimming cost V 4 bases and J 4 bases; bases outside gene matches: 3. The CDR3 extends over 15 amino acids. The V gene's germline CDR1 is SGHRS and CDR2 YFSETQ. This CDR3 is CASSGTSGGYNEQFF. The CDR3 nucleotides read TGCGCCAGCAGCGGAACTAGCGGGGGGTACAATGAGCAGTTCTTC. Full variable domain (rest looked up from reference TRBV5-1 and TRBJ2-1): KAGVTQTPRYLIKTRGQQVTLSCSPISGHRSVSWYQQTPGQGLQFLFEYFSETQRNKGNFPGRFSGRQFSNSRSEMNVSTLELGDSALYLCASSGTSGGYNEQFFGPGTRLTVL.

The chain employs TRBV19 and TRBJ1-5; no clear D. CDR1 and CDR2 from the germline V gene are LNHDA and SQIVND (reference sequence). This CDR3 has 13 amino acids. V shed 7 bases and J shed 0 bases, with 7 bases lying between them. The CDR3 region has the DNA TGTGCCAGTAATTCATATAGCAATCAGCCCCAGCATTTT. Amino acids: CASNSYSNQPQHF.

V and J are TRBV4-3 and TRBJ1-3; D is unclear. CDR3 length equals 13 residues. The V end lost 3 bases, the J end lost 4 bases, and 7 bases lay between the germline ends. The germline V gene encodes CDR1 LGHNA and CDR2 YSLEER. The CDR3 region has the DNA TGCGCCAGCAGCCAGGATCGGGGAAACACCATATATTTT. Translated, it gives CASSQDRGNTIYF.

This clone was seen once. The chain combines TRBV28 with TRBJ2-1, with 7 positions matching TRBD1. The ends lost 5 bases at V and 0 bases at J; junction bases unmatched: 22. Per germline, CDR1 MDHEN and CDR2 SYDVKM. The CDR3 has 21 residues. The CDR3 DNA reads TGTGCCAGCAGTCACAGACAGGGAAGTTCCCAGCGGTGGAGCTCCTACAATGAGCAGTTCTTC. It codes for CASSHRQGSSQRWSSYNEQFF.

This clone was picked up a small number of times. The chain carries TRBV7-2 and TRBJ2-3, with D hard to call. The germline CDR1 and CDR2 sequences are SGHTA and FQGNSA. Trimming removed 3 bases at V and 4 bases at J, with 2 bases between. This CDR3 region has 11 residues. The CDR3 is CASSFADTQYF. Here the CDR3 DNA reads TGTGCCAGCAGCTTTGCAGATACGCAGTATTTT.

The chain employs TRBV4-2 and TRBJ1-1; D possibly corresponds to TRBD1 (5 bases). Germline lookup yields CDR1 LGHNA and CDR2 YNFKEQ. This CDR3 comprises 15 residues. V was trimmed by 0 bases and J by 4 bases, leaving 12 bases between them. CDR3 coding DNA: TGTGCCAGCAGCCAAGATCGTGGTAGGGGCACTGAAGCTTTCTTT. This translates into CASSQDRGRGTEAFF.

Only a few counts were recorded for this clone. The V and J genes are TRBV4-1 and TRBJ1-2; TRBD1 aligns across 7 bases. Germline CDR1 reads MGHRA; CDR2 reads YSYEKL. This CDR3 region has 14 residues. With 0 bases clipped from V and 4 bases from J, the junction kept 2 bases outside the gene matches. In nucleotides, the CDR3 is TGCGCCAGCAGCCAAGAGAGGGGGCTCTATGGCTACACCTTC. The encoded protein is CASSQERGLYGYTF.

The chain recombines TRBV4-1 with TRBJ2-2; TRBD2 matches at 8 bases. The CDR3 is 19 amino acids. With 0 bases clipped from V and 7 bases from J, the junction kept 16 bases outside the gene matches. Germline loops: CDR1 MGHRA, CDR2 YSYEKL. For the CDR3, the DNA is TGCGCCAGCAGCCAAGATCTCGGGACTCGTCGGGGGGGCAGCGGGGAGCTGTTTTTT. Translation: CASSQDLGTRRGGSGELFF.

A remark on this clone: Germline and junction disagree at one end, which may indicate a read error. J is TRBJ2-5 and V is TRBV5-5; D is perhaps TRBD1 (5 bases). Germline V CDR1 and CDR2: SGHKS, YYEKEE (reference sequence). The CDR3 is 15 residues long. The chain's CDR3 is CAGSLSPGPQETQYF. DNA of the CDR3: TGTGCCGGCAGCTTGAGTCCAGGGCCCCAAGAGACCCAGTACTTC.

The rearrangement links TRBV27 to TRBJ2-4, with D uncertain. Germline CDR1 reads MNHEY; CDR2 reads SMNVEV (reference sequence). V lost 6 bases to trimming and J lost 6 bases, with 18 bases between them. The CDR3 spans 15 residues. This chain's CDR3 is CASSPSVRALNIQYF. CDR3 DNA sequence: TGTGCCAGCAGCCCTAGTGTTCGTGCCCTAAACATTCAGTACTTC.

The gene calls are TRBV5-3 and TRBJ2-1, with D possibly matching TRBD2 (5 bases). TRBV5-3 qualifies as an ORF whose function is uncertain. The CDR3 is 15 amino acids. Trimming left V 0 bases short and J 5 bases short, with 12 bases between. In DNA, the CDR3 is TGTGCCAGAAGCTTGGAGGACTCCCACCACAATGAGCAGTTCTTC. Encoded protein: CARSLEDSHHNEQFF.

This chain links TRBV20-1 with TRBJ2-7; D is uncertain. V lost 3 bases and J lost 5, with 8 bases in between. Looked up from germline, CDR1 is DFQATT and CDR2 is SNEGSKA (reference sequence). This CDR3 comprises 11 residues. DNA for the CDR3: TGCAGTGCTAGGAAGGATAACGAGCAGTACTTC. It yields the protein CSARKDNEQYF.

The rearrangement joins TRBV15 to TRBJ1-2; possible D gene TRBD1, 6 bases. Germline V gene lookup returns CDR1 LNHNV and CDR2 YYDKDF (reference sequence). V lost 4 bases and J 8 bases, leaving 17 bases between the germline ends. The CDR3 sequence is 14 residues long. In nucleotides, the CDR3 is TGTGCCACCAGCACCGGCCTAAACAGGGAAGGCTACACCTTC. Its translation is CATSTGLNREGYTF.

The V call is TRBV5-1, the J call TRBJ1-1; weak D call: TRBD1 (5 bases). The CDR3 is made up of 12 amino acids. V shed 6 bases and J shed 1 base, with 7 bases lying between them. Germline CDR1 and CDR2: SGHRS and YFSETQ. CDR3 DNA sequence: TGCGCCAGCAACCAGGGGAACACTGAAGCTTTCTTT. Translating it yields CASNQGNTEAFF.

J is TRBJ2-7 and V is TRBV6-5; D ambiguous. The CDR3 has 16 residues. The ends were cut back, 0 bases at V and 4 bases at J, with 16 bases in the middle. In germline, CDR1 is MNHEY, CDR2 SVGAGI. The CDR3, as DNA: TGTGCCAGCAGTTACTCAGGCGGCTCCCGACCTTACGAGCAGTACTTC. Translation: CASSYSGGSRPYEQYF.

V gene TRBV9 combines with J gene TRBJ2-5; 8 nucleotides line up with TRBD1. CDR3 size: 16 residues. Trimming at V came to 0 bases and at J to 2 bases, leaving 6 bases not matched to a gene. Germline assignment: CDR1 SGDLS and CDR2 YYNGEE. CDR3 in DNA: TGTGCCAGCAGCGTAGCAACAGGGGGTGGTCAAGAGACCCAGTACTTC. Translating gives CASSVATGGGQETQYF.

The chain recombines TRBV5-4 with TRBJ2-1; a weak D match, TRBD2 (7 bases). V dropped 2 bases and J dropped 8 bases, with 17 bases sitting between them. The CDR3 has 15 residues. The germline gives CDR1 SGHNT, CDR2 YYREEE (reference sequence). The CDR3: CASSFGGGAADEQFF. The CDR3 DNA sequence: TGTGCCAGCAGCTTCGGAGGGGGGGCTGCTGATGAGCAGTTCTTC. The whole variable domain, remainder taken from reference TRBV5-4 and TRBJ2-1, is ETGVTQSPTHLIKTRGQQVTLRCSSQSGHNTVSWYQQALGQGPQFIFQYYREEENGRGNFPPRFSGLQFPNYSSELNVNALELDDSALYLCASSFGGGAADEQFFGPGTRLTVL.